This T cell receptor beta chain was sequenced during a study of T cell responses to AZD1222 COVID-19 vaccine. With 7 bases removed from V and 3 bases from J, the gap between germline ends came to 14 bases. The CDR3 sequence is 14 residues long. Germline V gene sequence: CDR1 MNHEY, CDR2 SMNVEV (reference sequence). Assay: immunoSEQ multiplex PCR; the TCRdb copy retains only in-frame clones and omits some. Among fewer than 110,000 clones, 90% to 95% were seen once, and the ten largest hold 5% to 8%. The specimen was peripheral blood, collected 28 days after the second AZD1222 dose. The chain links TRBV27 to TRBJ2-3, with TRBD1 as a possible D gene (6 bases). The TCR originated in an adult who received the AZD1222 COVID-19 vaccine. CDR3 nucleotide sequence: TGTGCCAGCAAGGGGGAGATGAGGACAGATACGCAGTATTTT. This sequence encodes CASKGEMRTDTQYF.